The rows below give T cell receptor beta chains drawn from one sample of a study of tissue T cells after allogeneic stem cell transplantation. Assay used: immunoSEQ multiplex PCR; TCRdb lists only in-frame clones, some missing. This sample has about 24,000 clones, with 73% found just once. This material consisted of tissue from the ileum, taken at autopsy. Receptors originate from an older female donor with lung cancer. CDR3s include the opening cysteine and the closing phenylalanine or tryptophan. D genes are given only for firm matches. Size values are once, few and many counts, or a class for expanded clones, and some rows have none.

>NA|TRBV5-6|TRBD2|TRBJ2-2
TGTGCCAGCAGCATACTAGCGGGGGTCATTGGGGAGCTGTTTTTT
CASSILAGVIGELFF
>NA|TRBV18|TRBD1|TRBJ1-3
TGTGCCAGCTCACCGGGGACAGGGCACTCTGGAAACACCATATATTTT
CASSPGTGHSGNTIYF
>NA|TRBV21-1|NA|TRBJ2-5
TGTGCCAGCAGCGACGGGGGAGGGGCTGCTTACTTC
CASSDGGGAAYF
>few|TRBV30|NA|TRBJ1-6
TGTGCCTGGAGTGCGAGTTCCTCGCACCTCCACTTT
CAWSASSSHLHF
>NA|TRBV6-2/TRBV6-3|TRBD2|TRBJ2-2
TGTGCCAGCAGTTACATCGGACTAGCGGGAGAGAACACCGGGGAGCTGTTTTTT
CASSYIGLAGENTGELFF
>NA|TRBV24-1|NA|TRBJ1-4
TGTGCCACCAGTGTTCTTAGTGCGACAACGGAACTGTTTTTT
CATSVLSATTELFF
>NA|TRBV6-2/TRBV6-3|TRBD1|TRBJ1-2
TGTGCCAGCAGTTGGCCGGGACAGCTAAATGGCTACACCTTC
CASSWPGQLNGYTF
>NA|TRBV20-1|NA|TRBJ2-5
TGCAGTGCTGTGGTCTCGGAGACCCAGTACTTC
CSAVVSETQYF
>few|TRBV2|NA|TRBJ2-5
TGTGCCAGCGGGGGCCGAGGGCGCCAAGAGACCCAGTACTTC
CASGGRGRQETQYF
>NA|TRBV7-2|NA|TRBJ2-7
TGTGCCAGCAGCTTAAGCCTGCCCGTAGCCTCCTACGAGCAGTACTTC
CASSLSLPVASYEQYF
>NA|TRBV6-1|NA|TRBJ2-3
TGTGCCAGCAGTGAACAGGGAACAGATACGCAGTATTTT
CASSEQGTDTQYF
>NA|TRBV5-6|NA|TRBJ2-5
TGTGCCAGCAGCTTCGGCGAGACCCAGTACTTC
CASSFGETQYF
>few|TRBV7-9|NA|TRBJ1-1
TGTGCCAGCAGCTCACCTACAAAACATATACAGGTCGAAGCTTTCTTT
CASSSPTKHIQVEAFF
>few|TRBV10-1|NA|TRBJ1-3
TGCGCCAGCGGACAGTCCTCTGGAAACACCATATATTTT
CASGQSSGNTIYF
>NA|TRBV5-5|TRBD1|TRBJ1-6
TGTGCCAGCAGCCCACAGGGGTACGGTTCACCCCTCCACTTT
CASSPQGYGSPLHF
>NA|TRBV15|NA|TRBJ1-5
TGTGCCACCAGCAGAGGATCGGGGCGCAATCAGCCCCAGCATTTT
CATSRGSGRNQPQHF
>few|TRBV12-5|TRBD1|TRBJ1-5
TGTGCTAGTGGGCAGGGACAGCGCAATCAGCCCCAGCATTTT
CASGQGQRNQPQHF
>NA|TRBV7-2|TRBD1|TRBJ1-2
TGTGCCAGCAGCCAGCGGACAGGGGGCCGTAACTATGGCTACACCTTC
CASSQRTGGRNYGYTF
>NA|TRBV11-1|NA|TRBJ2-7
TGTGCCAGCAGCGGTGGGGGTGCCTCCTACGAGCAGTACTTC
CASSGGGASYEQYF
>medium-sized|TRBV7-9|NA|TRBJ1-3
TGTGCCAGCAGCCCGACAGGCTCTGGAAACACCATATATTTT
CASSPTGSGNTIYF
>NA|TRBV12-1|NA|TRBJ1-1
TGTGCCAGCAGCTTGCTGGGACAGGGGGTTTCTTCTGAAGCTTTCTTT
CASSLLGQGVSSEAFF
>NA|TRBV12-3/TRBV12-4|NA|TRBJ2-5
TGTGCCAGCAGTTTTGGGGTTCAAGAGACCCAGTACTTC
CASSFGVQETQYF
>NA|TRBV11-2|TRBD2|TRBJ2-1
TGTGCCAGCAGCTTAATAGCGGGATATTACAATGAGCAGTTCTTC
CASSLIAGYYNEQFF
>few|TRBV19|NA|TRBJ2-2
TGTGCCAGCCGGTGGGGGCCCCCCGGGGAGCTGTTTTTT
CASRWGPPGELFF
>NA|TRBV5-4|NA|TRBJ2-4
TGTGCCAGCAGCCCAGGGGCTGCTTGGGCCCAAAACATTCAGTACTTC
CASSPGAAWAQNIQYF